The rows below give T cell receptor beta chains drawn from one sample of a study of T cells in Graves' hyperthyroidism and ophthalmopathy. Via MiXCR, TCRdb re-called the multiplex PCR reads, giving one row per CDR3 protein. The table has around 35,000 distinct CDR3 sequences, around 52% seen once. The sequencing input was blood. The receptor set was obtained from a middle-aged woman with Graves' ophthalmopathy. Each CDR3 is given with its conserved first and last residue. The order of the fields is CDR3 DNA, CDR3 protein, D gene, V gene, clone size, J gene. D genes are given only for firm matches. Some rows have no size entry. The others give once, few or many, or a class for an expanded clone.

cdr3_nt: TGCAGTGCTAGAGTTGTAGGGACCGAACCCAATGAGCAGTTCTTC
cdr3_aa: CSARVVGTEPNEQFF
d_call: .
v_call: TRBV20-1
clone_size: once
j_call: TRBJ2-1

cdr3_nt: TGTGCCAGCAGCCGTAGCCTAGCGGGGGGGAGATACAATGAGCAGTTCTTC
cdr3_aa: CASSRSLAGGRYNEQFF
d_call: TRBD2
v_call: TRBV12-3/TRBV12-4
clone_size: many
j_call: TRBJ2-1

cdr3_nt: TGTGCCAGCAGCCCCACCGGTACGCAGTATTTT
cdr3_aa: CASSPTGTQYF
d_call: .
v_call: TRBV9
clone_size: .
j_call: TRBJ2-3

cdr3_nt: TGCAGTGCTAGAGCCCTAGCGGGAGGCCTCTTCTACATTGAGCAGTATTTT
cdr3_aa: CSARALAGGLFYIEQYF
d_call: TRBD2
v_call: TRBV20-1
clone_size: .
j_call: TRBJ2-3

cdr3_nt: TGTGCCAGTAATCAAACTAACGGTCAGGGGATAGCCTACACCTTC
cdr3_aa: CASNQTNGQGIAYTF
d_call: .
v_call: TRBV19
clone_size: .
j_call: TRBJ1-2

cdr3_nt: TGTGCCACCTCAGGGAATCAGCCCCAGCATTTT
cdr3_aa: CATSGNQPQHF
d_call: .
v_call: TRBV2
clone_size: .
j_call: TRBJ1-5

cdr3_nt: TGTGCCAGCAGCCCTCAGGGGGCCTTACCCTACGAGCAGTACTTC
cdr3_aa: CASSPQGALPYEQYF
d_call: TRBD1
v_call: TRBV9
clone_size: many
j_call: TRBJ2-7

cdr3_nt: TGTGCCAGCAGTTGGCACACACCCTACGAGCAGTACTTC
cdr3_aa: CASSWHTPYEQYF
d_call: .
v_call: TRBV12-3/TRBV12-4
clone_size: many
j_call: TRBJ2-7

cdr3_nt: TGCAGTGCGACGACAGGGGGCAGGAATCAGCCCCAGCATTTT
cdr3_aa: CSATTGGRNQPQHF
d_call: TRBD1
v_call: TRBV20-1
clone_size: many
j_call: TRBJ1-5

cdr3_nt: TGCAGTGCTAGTGGACTAGCGGGAGCCTACAATGAGCAGTTCTTC
cdr3_aa: CSASGLAGAYNEQFF
d_call: TRBD2
v_call: TRBV20-1
clone_size: .
j_call: TRBJ2-1

cdr3_nt: TGTGCCAGCAGCTTACAGTCTAGTCGGGAGACCCAGTACTTC
cdr3_aa: CASSLQSSRETQYF
d_call: .
v_call: TRBV7-2
clone_size: many
j_call: TRBJ2-5

cdr3_nt: TGCAGCGGATTACAGGGTAACGAAGCTTTCTTT
cdr3_aa: CSGLQGNEAFF
d_call: .
v_call: TRBV29-1
clone_size: many
j_call: TRBJ1-1

cdr3_nt: TGTGCCGGCAGCGTAGGACGGCAAGAGACCCTGTACTTC
cdr3_aa: CAGSVGRQETLYF
d_call: .
v_call: TRBV9
clone_size: .
j_call: TRBJ2-5

cdr3_nt: TGTGCCAGCAGGACCACAGGGGGCATTACTGAAGCTTTCTTT
cdr3_aa: CASRTTGGITEAFF
d_call: TRBD1
v_call: TRBV3-1
clone_size: many
j_call: TRBJ1-1

cdr3_nt: TGTGCCAGCAGCCAAGGTCGAGTTTACGAGACCCAGTGCTTC
cdr3_aa: CASSQGRVYETQCF
d_call: .
v_call: TRBV4-2
clone_size: .
j_call: TRBJ2-5

cdr3_nt: TGTGCCAGCAGCTTAATGGGCGGGGGGGCCGGGGAGACCCAGTACTTC
cdr3_aa: CASSLMGGGAGETQYF
d_call: TRBD2
v_call: TRBV7-3
clone_size: .
j_call: TRBJ2-5

cdr3_nt: TGCGCCAGCAGAGTCGTGGAGTTGAACACTGAAGCTTTCTTT
cdr3_aa: CASRVVELNTEAFF
d_call: .
v_call: TRBV5-1
clone_size: .
j_call: TRBJ1-1

cdr3_nt: TGTGCCAGCAGCTTAGAAGCCTGGCGGGGGGAGTTTACAGATACGCAGTATTTT
cdr3_aa: CASSLEAWRGEFTDTQYF
d_call: TRBD2
v_call: TRBV7-6
clone_size: .
j_call: TRBJ2-3

cdr3_nt: TGTGCCAGCAGTAAAACCGGGACTAGCGGGAGTAGGAGTTACGAGCAGTACTTC
cdr3_aa: CASSKTGTSGSRSYEQYF
d_call: TRBD2
v_call: TRBV7-8
clone_size: .
j_call: TRBJ2-7

cdr3_nt: TGTGCCAGCACCGCAGCCCTCAGGAGATATAATTCACCCCTCCACTTT
cdr3_aa: CASTAALRRYNSPLHF
d_call: .
v_call: TRBV19
clone_size: many
j_call: TRBJ1-6

cdr3_nt: TGTGCCAGCAGCTACGACAGGGGTCGAGAGACCCAGTACTTC
cdr3_aa: CASSYDRGRETQYF
d_call: TRBD1
v_call: TRBV7-2
clone_size: .
j_call: TRBJ2-5

cdr3_nt: TGTGCCAGCAGCTTAGAACTAGCGGGTAACAATGAGCAGTTCTTC
cdr3_aa: CASSLELAGNNEQFF
d_call: TRBD2
v_call: TRBV7-2
clone_size: .
j_call: TRBJ2-1

cdr3_nt: TGTGCCGGCAGCTTAGGATCACAGGGGAACACGGAAGCTTTCTTT
cdr3_aa: CAGSLGSQGNTEAFF
d_call: TRBD1
v_call: TRBV5-4
clone_size: .
j_call: TRBJ1-1

cdr3_nt: TGTGCCAGCAGTCCCCAGGGTAGGGAGCAGTTCTTC
cdr3_aa: CASSPQGREQFF
d_call: .
v_call: TRBV28
clone_size: .
j_call: TRBJ2-1

cdr3_nt: TGCAGTGCTCACCAACCCGGGACAGGGTGGTCAGATACGCAGTATTTT
cdr3_aa: CSAHQPGTGWSDTQYF
d_call: TRBD1
v_call: TRBV20-1
clone_size: many
j_call: TRBJ2-3

cdr3_nt: TGTGCCAGCAGACCCGAGGAGGGCTACACCTTC
cdr3_aa: CASRPEEGYTF
d_call: .
v_call: TRBV12-3/TRBV12-4
clone_size: once
j_call: TRBJ1-2

cdr3_nt: TGTGCCAGCAGCTTGGAAATGGATAGCAATCAGCCCCGGCATTTC
cdr3_aa: CASSLEMDSNQPRHF
d_call: .
v_call: TRBV5-5
clone_size: .
j_call: TRBJ1-5